A selection of T cell receptor beta chains follows, all from one sample in a study of cytomegalovirus exposure and HLA in healthy donors. Sequencing was performed with immunoSEQ multiplex PCR; in TCRdb, only in-frame clones are kept and a portion is missing. The repertoire includes 150,000 or so clones, more than 70% of them detected once, and 0.95% to 1.3% sits in the top ten. The sequencing input was PBMCs. The receptors here all came from a man aged 25 to 40 in good health and CMV-seronegative. Each CDR3 is given with its conserved first and last residue. The D gene is left open where the match is weak. Where a row states a size, it is once, few, many or the class of an expanded clone; other rows omit it.

J: TRBJ2-2; D: TRBD1; V: TRBV9; size: -; CDR3: CASSPHRGTGELFF; DNA: TGTGCCAGCAGCCCCCACAGGGGGACCGGGGAGCTGTTTTTT
J: TRBJ2-2; D: -; V: TRBV5-1; size: -; CDR3: CASRLRENTGELFF; DNA: TGCGCCAGCAGACTCAGGGAGAACACCGGGGAGCTGTTTTTT
J: TRBJ1-6; D: -; V: TRBV11-2; size: once; CDR3: CASSLAGSPSHF; DNA: TGTGCCAGCAGCTTAGCAGGCAGTCCTTCCCACTTT
J: TRBJ2-6; D: TRBD1; V: TRBV11-2; size: -; CDR3: CASSRDRGFSGANVLTF; DNA: TGTGCCAGCAGCCGGGACAGGGGCTTCTCTGGGGCCAACGTCCTGACTTTC
J: TRBJ2-5; D: -; V: TRBV7-8; size: few; CDR3: CASSLVSGEETQYF; DNA: TGTGCCAGCAGCTTAGTTAGCGGCGAAGAGACCCAGTACTTC
J: TRBJ1-2; D: -; V: TRBV28; size: -; CDR3: CASSLGGRRHGYTF; DNA: TGTGCCAGCAGTCTGGGCGGGAGAAGGCATGGCTACACCTTC
J: TRBJ2-3; D: -; V: TRBV18; size: few; CDR3: CASSPVIRGTDTQYF; DNA: TGTGCCAGCTCACCAGTAATAAGGGGAACGGATACGCAGTATTTT
J: TRBJ1-5; D: TRBD1; V: TRBV28; size: few; CDR3: CASSALDRGQKSNQPQHF; DNA: TGTGCCAGCAGTGCTCTTGACCGGGGACAGAAGAGCAATCAGCCCCAGCATTTT
J: TRBJ2-7; D: TRBD1; V: TRBV10-1; size: -; CDR3: CASSEMGQSGSYEQYF; DNA: TGCGCCAGCAGTGAGATGGGACAGAGTGGCTCCTACGAGCAGTACTTC
J: TRBJ2-7; D: -; V: TRBV30; size: -; CDR3: CAWSVRLLEPYEQYF; DNA: TGTGCCTGGAGTGTACGGTTACTAGAGCCCTACGAGCAGTACTTC
J: TRBJ2-2; D: TRBD2; V: TRBV7-9; size: -; CDR3: CASSLGGGPNTGELFF; DNA: TGTGCCAGCAGCTTAGGGGGGGGACCTAACACCGGGGAGCTGTTTTTT
J: TRBJ2-2; D: -; V: TRBV4-1; size: once; CDR3: CASSQERRQGWAGELFF; DNA: TGCGCCAGCAGCCAAGAACGACGTCAGGGGTGGGCCGGGGAGCTGTTTTTT
J: TRBJ2-3; D: -; V: TRBV27; size: -; CDR3: CASTGLLSTDTQYF; DNA: TGTGCCAGTACGGGACTTCTCTCCACAGATACGCAGTATTTT
J: TRBJ2-3; D: TRBD2; V: TRBV5-1; size: -; CDR3: CASSLGGLEADTQYF; DNA: TGCGCCAGCAGCTTGGGGGGACTAGAGGCAGATACGCAGTATTTT
J: TRBJ2-2; D: -; V: TRBV30; size: few; CDR3: CASGRDFNTGELFF; DNA: TGTGCCTCCGGCCGGGACTTTAACACCGGGGAGCTGTTTTTT
J: TRBJ1-2; D: -; V: TRBV7-9; size: -; CDR3: CSSSLSRQAFIYGYTF; DNA: TGTTCCAGCAGCTTAAGTCGACAGGCCTTTATCTATGGCTACACCTTC
J: TRBJ1-5; D: TRBD1; V: TRBV2; size: -; CDR3: CASSLGQGARGNQPQHF; DNA: TGTGCCAGCAGCCTCGGACAGGGGGCGCGGGGCAATCAGCCCCAGCATTTT
J: TRBJ2-7; D: -; V: TRBV13; size: -; CDR3: CASSWFGAGLGEQYF; DNA: TGTGCCAGCAGTTGGTTCGGTGCAGGGCTCGGCGAGCAGTACTTC
J: TRBJ1-4; D: -; V: TRBV25-1; size: -; CDR3: CASSPLGGNNEKLFF; DNA: TGTGCCAGCAGCCCTTTGGGGGGGAACAATGAAAAACTGTTTTTT
J: TRBJ2-3; D: -; V: TRBV14; size: -; CDR3: CASSQEPGLSTDTQYF; DNA: TGTGCCAGCAGCCAAGAACCAGGGTTAAGCACAGATACGCAGTATTTT